The 19 T cell receptor beta chains given below trace back to one sample, sequenced in a study of blood T cell repertoires in COVID-19. The protocol was immunoSEQ multiplex PCR, while the TCRdb copy is restricted to in-frame clones and leaves out a portion. The data hold some 110,000 clones, with about 80% observed a single time. Material: peripheral blood. The receptor set was obtained from a man between 70 and 80 years old with acute or convalescent COVID-19.

This chain joins TRBV10-2 and TRBJ2-5; D unclear. V was shortened by 4 bases and J by 4 bases, with 7 bases between the two germline ends. In germline, CDR1 is WSHSY, CDR2 SAAADI. The CDR3 is made up of 12 amino acids. This CDR3 reads CASSGQLETQYF. The DNA of the CDR3 is TGCGCCAGCAGTGGGCAATTAGAGACCCAGTACTTC.

The chain carries TRBV6-6 and TRBJ2-7, with 7 bases identical to TRBD2. The CDR3 consists of 17 residues. V lost 5 bases to trimming and J lost 1 base; unmatched junction nucleotides: 14. CDR1 is MNHNY, CDR2 SVGAGI, per germline (reference sequence). As DNA, the CDR3 is TGTGCCAGCAGTCAGATGAGGGACTACCAAATATCCTACGAGCAGTACTTC. Amino acid sequence: CASSQMRDYQISYEQYF.

V gene TRBV5-1 combines with J gene TRBJ2-1, with D perhaps TRBD2 (5 bases). V lost 4 bases and J lost 3, with 17 bases in between. The CDR3 runs 16 residues. Germline V gene sequence: CDR1 SGHRS, CDR2 YFSETQ. CDR3 in amino acids: CASSPAVTNHYNEQFF. The CDR3 nucleotides read TGCGCCAGCAGCCCAGCAGTGACTAACCACTACAATGAGCAGTTCTTC.

V gene TRBV10-3 combines with J gene TRBJ1-1; D unclear. The V gene's germline CDR1 is ENHRY and CDR2 SYGVKD. This CDR3 has 13 amino acids. Trimming shortened V by 2 bases and J by 6 bases, and 10 bases separated the two germline ends. CDR3 in amino acids: CAISEAEWAEAFF. Written as DNA, the CDR3 is TGTGCCATCAGTGAGGCGGAGTGGGCTGAAGCTTTCTTT.

The chain combines TRBV5-4 with TRBJ1-1; the match to TRBD1 covers 8 bases. Germline CDR1 and CDR2: SGHNT and YYREEE (reference sequence). This CDR3 has 16 amino acids. V shed 4 bases, J shed 1 base, and the junction held 9 bases outside the gene matches. CDR3 DNA sequence: TGTGCCAGCAGCCCGGGGGCAGGGGGCGCGAACACTGAAGCTTTCTTT. The encoded protein is CASSPGAGGANTEAFF.

This chain joins TRBV9 and TRBJ2-3; D perhaps matches TRBD1 (6 bases). The CDR3 covers 16 residues. Trimming removed 3 bases at V and 2 bases at J, with 16 bases between. Germline V lookup: CDR1 SGDLS, CDR2 YYNGEE. This CDR3 reads CASSAQQGPPTDTQYF. Here the CDR3 DNA reads TGTGCCAGCAGCGCACAACAGGGCCCTCCCACAGATACGCAGTATTTT.

The genes are TRBV23-1 and TRBJ2-1; 8 nucleotides align to TRBD2. TRBV23-1 falls under the ORF class, with uncertain function. Unmatched junction bases numbered 11, after V lost 4 bases and J lost 3 bases. CDR3 length equals 17 residues. The chain's CDR3 is CASSPSGTRGNYNEQFF. In nucleotides, the CDR3 is TGCGCCAGCAGTCCTTCCGGGACTAGGGGGAACTACAATGAGCAGTTCTTC.

V and J are TRBV7-9 and TRBJ2-5; 11 bases align to TRBD1. J lost 5 bases, V lost 4 bases, and 6 bases had no gene match. The CDR3 consists of 15 residues. Per germline, CDR1 SEHNR and CDR2 FQNEAQ (reference sequence). DNA for the CDR3: TGTGCCAGCAGCTCCGGGACAGGGGGAGCGGAGACCCAGTACTTC. Translated, it gives CASSSGTGGAETQYF. Variable domain in full (rest from reference TRBV7-9 and TRBJ2-5): DTGVSQNPRHKITKRGQNVTFRCDPISEHNRLYWYRQTLGQGPEFLTYFQNEAQLEKSRLLSDRFSAERPKGSFSTLEIQRTEQGDSAMYLCASSSGTGGAETQYFGPGTRLLVL.

The chain couples TRBV5-4 to TRBJ2-1, with 15 bases identical to TRBD2. CDR3 size: 16 residues. The V gene end was trimmed by 4 bases and the J gene end by 5 bases; junction bases not matched to a gene: 4. CDR1 SGHNT and CDR2 YYREEE come from the germline V gene (reference sequence). The CDR3, as DNA: TGTGCCAGCAGCCTCGGGACTAGCGGGGGGAACAATGAGCAGTTCTTC. It yields the protein CASSLGTSGGNNEQFF. The full variable domain, in which reference TRBV5-4 and TRBJ2-1 provide the parts outside the CDR3, is ETGVTQSPTHLIKTRGQQVTLRCSSQSGHNTVSWYQQALGQGPQFIFQYYREEENGRGNFPPRFSGLQFPNYSSELNVNALELDDSALYLCASSLGTSGGNNEQFFGPGTRLTVL.

V and J are TRBV29-1 and TRBJ1-5, with D possibly TRBD1 on 6 matching bases. Per germline, CDR1 SQVTM and CDR2 ANQGSEA. The CDR3 sequence is 11 residues long. V lost 7 bases and J 11 bases, leaving 15 bases between the germline ends. The CDR3 reads CSARDAGAQHF. CDR3 bases: TGCAGCGCAAGAGATGCAGGGGCCCAGCATTTT.

As for this clone: At one boundary the junction diverges from the germline segment, which might be a read error. The rearrangement uses TRBV11-1 and TRBJ1-1; D is undetermined. CDR1 and CDR2 (germline): SGHAT, FQDESV (reference sequence). The CDR3 covers 15 residues. The CDR3 bases are TGTGCGAGCACGCCAAACGCAAGAGAGAACACTGAAGCTTTCTTT. It is translated as CASTPNARENTEAFF.

The genes are TRBV13 and TRBJ1-1; D is possibly TRBD1 (5 bases). Trimming shortened V by 6 bases and J by 8 bases, and 19 bases separated the two germline ends. Germline values: CDR1 PRHDT, CDR2 FYEKMQ (reference sequence). The CDR3 extends over 14 amino acids. The CDR3 DNA sequence: TGTGCCAGCAGTCAGGGCCATCCGGAACTGGAAGCTTTCTTT. Its protein is CASSQGHPELEAFF.

J is TRBJ2-7 and V is TRBV5-5; 10 positions agree with TRBD1. V gave up 3 bases and J gave up 5 bases; unmatched junction bases: 11. The CDR3 covers 16 residues. The germline gives CDR1 SGHKS, CDR2 YYEKEE (reference sequence). The chain's CDR3 is CASSWIQTGGGNEQYF. CDR3 DNA sequence: TGTGCCAGCAGCTGGATCCAGACAGGGGGCGGGAACGAGCAGTACTTC.

This chain joins TRBV28 and TRBJ1-3, with a tentative D call TRBD1 (5 bases). The CDR3 covers 16 residues. Germline V gives CDR1 MDHEN, CDR2 SYDVKM. V lost 2 bases, J lost 0 bases, and 11 bases lay in between. The CDR3 spells CASSLPYQGSGNTIYF. In DNA form, the CDR3 reads TGTGCCAGCAGTTTACCCTACCAGGGCTCTGGAAACACCATATATTTT. Drawing the rest from reference TRBV28 and TRBJ1-3, the complete variable domain is DVKVTQSSRYLVKRTGEKVFLECVQDMDHENMFWYRQDPGLGLRLIYFSYDVKMKEKGDIPEGYSVSREKKERFSLILESASTNQTSMYLCASSLPYQGSGNTIYFGEGSWLTVV.

The chain carries TRBV19 and TRBJ2-5; 7 nucleotides match TRBD2. From germline, CDR1 is LNHDA and CDR2 SQIVND (reference sequence). After removal of 3 bases from V and 5 bases from J, the junction contained 3 bases not matched to a gene. The CDR3 spans 13 residues. CDR3 sequence: CASSMGEGETQYF. DNA of the CDR3: TGTGCCAGTAGTATGGGGGAGGGGGAGACCCAGTACTTC.

The chain couples TRBV7-2 to TRBJ1-1; 8 nucleotides align to TRBD1. The germline gives CDR1 SGHTA, CDR2 FQGNSA. The CDR3 sequence is 13 residues long. V was pared by 5 bases and J by 3 bases, with 2 bases of the junction left unmatched. CDR3 amino acids: CASSEQGDTEAFF. The CDR3 DNA reads TGTGCCAGCAGCGAACAGGGGGACACTGAAGCTTTCTTT.

This clone was observed at least ten times. The J gene is TRBJ1-3, the V gene TRBV4-1, with TRBD1 identical over 7 bases. With V trimmed by 1 base and J by 0 bases, 6 bases remained unmatched. Germline-derived CDR1 and CDR2 are MGHRA and YSYEKL. The CDR3 sequence is 17 residues long. CDR3 sequence: CASSQGMGQSSGNTIYF. As DNA, the CDR3 is TGCGCCAGCAGCCAAGGTATGGGACAGAGCTCTGGAAACACCATATATTTT.

The chain employs TRBV11-2 and TRBJ2-6; 9 bases map to TRBD1. V gave up 0 bases and J gave up 2 bases; unmatched junction bases: 5. There are 18 residues in the CDR3. The germline gives CDR1 SGHAT, CDR2 FQNNGV. CDR3 nucleotides: TGTGCCAGCAGCTTAGAGACAGGGGGTTCTCCTGGGGCCAACGTCCTGACTTTC. It encodes CASSLETGGSPGANVLTF.

The chain links TRBV6-5 to TRBJ1-1; D call uncertain. The CDR3 runs to 15 residues. Trimming took 0 bases from V and 1 from J, leaving 9 bases between them. From germline, CDR1 is MNHEY and CDR2 SVGAGI. CDR3 amino acids: CASSYSAGANTEAFF. Here the CDR3 DNA reads TGTGCCAGCAGTTACTCGGCGGGCGCGAACACTGAAGCTTTCTTT.